The 8 T cell receptor beta chains reported below all come from one sample, sequenced in a study of T cell repertoires in ileal Crohn's disease. The time point is: inflamed ileum from the surgical specimen. Assay: immunoSEQ multiplex PCR; the TCRdb copy retains only in-frame clones and omits some. The data show about 16,000 clones, roughly 90% seen once. Sample: ileal tissue. The origin of the receptors is an adult with Crohn's disease.

The gene calls are TRBV5-1 and TRBJ2-2; D call uncertain. The CDR3 is 14 amino acids. Trimming pared 0 bases from V and 3 bases from J, leaving 6 bases between. Germline-derived CDR1 and CDR2 are SGHRS and YFSETQ. In DNA, the CDR3 is TGCGCCAGCAGCTTGGTTCCGGACACCGGGGAGCTGTTTTTT. It specifies CASSLVPDTGELFF.

The J gene is TRBJ1-4, the V gene TRBV21-1; the table's D call, TRBD1, was not checked against the DNA. TRBV21-1 represents a pseudogene. The CDR3 runs 17 residues. The CDR3 nucleotides read TGTGCCAGCAGCAAAGAGGGCAGGGTGAAAACTAATGAAAAACTGTTTTTT. Translation: CASSKEGRVKTNEKLFF.

The chain carries TRBV6-1 and TRBJ2-7; D is uncertain. The CDR3 covers 14 residues. The germline V gene encodes CDR1 MNHNS and CDR2 SASEGT. The germline V and J ends were trimmed by 0 bases and 1 base, with 7 bases remaining between them. The chain's CDR3 is CASSEAGQSYEQYF. CDR3 DNA: TGTGCCAGCAGTGAAGCGGGCCAATCCTACGAGCAGTACTTC.

The V and J genes are TRBV18 and TRBJ1-1, with D perhaps matching TRBD1 (5 bases). The CDR3 consists of 14 residues. V lost 1 base and J lost 4, with 10 bases in between. Per the germline V gene, CDR1 is KGHSH and CDR2 is LQKENI. The CDR3: CASSPLPGGTEAFF. As DNA, the CDR3 is TGTGCCAGCTCACCACTTCCCGGGGGCACTGAAGCTTTCTTT.

The chain is built from TRBV18 and TRBJ1-1; tentative D call: TRBD1 (6 bases). The CDR3 covers 14 residues. Germline loops: CDR1 KGHSH, CDR2 LQKENI. The V end lost 6 bases, the J end lost 6 bases, and 17 bases lay between the germline ends. The CDR3 DNA reads TGTGCCAGCTCCCCCGGGGGGGGCGGCTCTGAAGCTTTCTTT. Translating it yields CASSPGGGGSEAFF.

The rearrangement uses TRBV11-2 and TRBJ2-7, with D unresolved. The germline CDR1 and CDR2 sequences are SGHAT and FQNNGV. Trimming pared 0 bases from V and 3 bases from J, leaving 6 bases between. The CDR3 spans 13 residues. The CDR3: CASSLEVSYEQYF. The CDR3 region has the DNA TGTGCCAGCAGCTTAGAAGTCAGCTACGAGCAGTACTTC.

The chain uses TRBV28 and TRBJ1-5, with D tentatively TRBD1 (5 bases). The germline V gene encodes CDR1 MDHEN and CDR2 SYDVKM. The CDR3 has 14 amino acids. Trimming pared 7 bases from V and 2 bases from J, leaving 12 bases between. The CDR3: CASTRGEGNQPQHF. CDR3 nucleotides: TGTGCCAGCACAAGGGGAGAGGGCAATCAGCCCCAGCATTTT.

This chain joins TRBV11-2 and TRBJ1-3; no clear D. This CDR3 has 15 residues. Germline V gene lookup returns CDR1 SGHAT and CDR2 FQNNGV. Trimming left V 0 bases short and J 3 bases short, with 9 bases between. DNA for the CDR3: TGTGCCAGCAGCTTAGAACCCCGGCTTGGAAACACCATATATTTT. It translates to CASSLEPRLGNTIYF. The full variable domain, in which reference TRBV11-2 and TRBJ1-3 provide the parts outside the CDR3, is EAGVAQSPRYKIIEKRQSVAFWCNPISGHATLYWYQQILGQGPKLLIQFQNNGVVDDSQLPKDRFSAERLKGVDSTLKIQPAKLEDSAVYLCASSLEPRLGNTIYFGEGSWLTVV.